This entry lists 18 T cell receptor beta chains sequenced from one sample in a study of blood T cell repertoires in COVID-19 (dated by TCRdb to the early 2020s). The library was generated by the immunoSEQ multiplex PCR assay. TCRdb mirrors the immuneACCESS table, restricted to in-frame sequences. Some clones are absent from its copies; in checked studies, under half trace to an unresolved V gene, and the reason for the others is unknown. This sample gives roughly 53,000 clones in total; roughly 79% of them show up just once. The ten largest make up more than 13% of the sample. Input material: peripheral blood. These receptors originate from a human donor in a cohort sampled during active COVID-19.

The chain couples TRBV4-1 to TRBJ2-3; 9 nucleotides match TRBD2. This CDR3 has 17 residues. Germline trimming cut 4 bases from V and 3 bases from J; bases unmatched to any gene: 11. Germline V gene data show CDR1 as MGHRA and CDR2 as YSYEKL. The CDR3 DNA follows: TGCGCCAGCAGCCGATCACTGACTAGCGGACAAACAGATACGCAGTATTTT. Translated, it gives CASSRSLTSGQTDTQYF.

The V and J genes are TRBV9 and TRBJ2-1; 9 bases align to TRBD2. The CDR3 is made up of 13 amino acids. V lost 4 bases and J lost 7; bases outside the gene matches: 3. Germline CDR1 reads SGDLS; CDR2 reads YYNGEE. CDR3 DNA: TGTGCCAGCAGCCTTAGCGGGAGAAATGAGCAGTTCTTC. Translated: CASSLSGRNEQFF.

V and J are TRBV27 and TRBJ1-2; 8 bases are a match to TRBD1. The V and J ends lost 5 bases and 4 bases, in that order; junction bases with no gene match: 12. Germline V gene sequence: CDR1 MNHEY, CDR2 SMNVEV (reference sequence). This CDR3 region has 16 residues. This CDR3 is CASSPRGTGDFYGYTF. CDR3 bases: TGTGCCAGCAGTCCCCGGGGGACAGGAGATTTCTATGGCTACACCTTC.

The CDR3 coding sequence is TGTGCCAGCAGGAGCGGGGGATACGAGCAGTACTTC. Translated, it gives CASRSGGYEQYF. The chain couples TRBV3-1 (or the pseudogene TRBV3-2) to TRBJ2-7; 8 nucleotides match TRBD2. The CDR3 extends over 12 amino acids. CDR1 is LGHDT and CDR2 is YNNKEL in the germline V gene (reference sequence). Trimming removed 6 bases from V and 4 bases from J; junction bases left unmatched: 2.

This clone was seen a single time. V usage is TRBV6-2 or TRBV6-3 and J usage is TRBJ1-5; D might be TRBD1 (6 bases). The germline V gene has CDR1 MNHEY and CDR2 SVGEGT. CDR3 length: 15 amino acids. Trimming removed 4 bases at V and 3 bases at J, with 13 bases between. The CDR3 bases are TGTGCCAGCAGTTGGGGGGGGCTATCCAATCAGCCCCAGCATTTT. Translated: CASSWGGLSNQPQHF.

The table lists this clone with a few counts. The gene calls are TRBV7-9 and TRBJ1-5; D is perhaps TRBD1 (5 bases). The germline CDR1 and CDR2 sequences are SEHNR and FQNEAQ (reference sequence). The V end was cut by 5 bases, the J end by 5 bases, with 16 bases between. This CDR3 contains 15 residues. The CDR3 spells CASSNSGDEDQPQHF. As DNA, the CDR3 is TGTGCCAGCAGCAACAGCGGGGACGAGGATCAGCCCCAGCATTTT.

This clone showed up just once. In DNA, the CDR3 is TGTGCCAGCAGCCCCCGACCCGGACTCGGCTACGAGCAGTACTTC. As protein: CASSPRPGLGYEQYF. The chain couples TRBV27 to TRBJ2-7, with D perhaps matching TRBD2 (5 bases). This CDR3 is 15 amino acids long. The germline CDR1 and CDR2 sequences are MNHEY and SMNVEV (reference sequence). The V end was cut by 6 bases, the J end by 3 bases, with 18 bases between.

The CDR3 here is CSVELQGAYYEQYF. The CDR3, as DNA: TGCAGCGTTGAATTACAGGGGGCGTACTACGAGCAGTACTTC. This chain joins TRBV29-1 and TRBJ2-7; 9 bases align to TRBD1. V lost 2 bases and J lost 3; bases outside the gene matches: 5. CDR3 length: 14 residues. The germline gives CDR1 SQVTM, CDR2 ANQGSEA.

V and J are TRBV4-1 and TRBJ2-3; 9 bases are a match to TRBD1. Germline trimming cut 5 bases from V and 3 bases from J; bases unmatched to any gene: 9. This CDR3 is 16 amino acids long. Germline V CDR1 and CDR2: MGHRA, YSYEKL. The CDR3 loop reads CASSYRDRASTDTQYF. The CDR3 DNA reads as TGCGCCAGCAGCTACCGGGACAGGGCTAGTACAGATACGCAGTATTTT.

V is TRBV10-3 and J is TRBJ2-1, with D unresolved. Trimming removed 7 bases at V and 11 bases at J, with 18 bases between. This CDR3 spans 13 amino acids. The germline V gene encodes CDR1 ENHRY and CDR2 SYGVKD. The DNA for the CDR3 is TGTGCCATCACGCCAAACCCTAGTGAAAAGCAGTTCTTC. It translates to CAITPNPSEKQFF.

The gene calls are TRBV6-1 and TRBJ2-5; TRBD2 matches at 8 bases. Germline-derived CDR1 and CDR2 are MNHNS and SASEGT. The J segment lost 7 bases and the V segment lost 3 bases, leaving 7 bases of the junction unmatched. The length of the CDR3 is 14 residues. CDR3 coding DNA: TGTGCCAGCAGTGAGCGGGGGGAACATCTGACCCAGTACTTC. Amino acid sequence: CASSERGEHLTQYF.

This clone is a singleton in its sample. The chain combines TRBV27 with TRBJ2-2; maybe TRBD2 (5 bases). The CDR3 has 18 amino acids. V lost 0 bases and J 5 bases, leaving 19 bases between the germline ends. Germline values: CDR1 MNHEY, CDR2 SMNVEV (reference sequence). CDR3 bases: TGTGCCAGCAGTTTATCGACTCTCCTAGCTCGTAGAACCGGGGAGCTGTTTTTT. It specifies CASSLSTLLARRTGELFF.

This chain connects TRBV4-1 to TRBJ2-3; 13 bases fit TRBD2. Trimming took 2 bases from V and 5 from J; bases not matched to a gene: 4. The germline CDR1 and CDR2 sequences are MGHRA and YSYEKL. CDR3 size: 16 residues. The CDR3: CASSQPTSGRGDTQYF. CDR3 in DNA: TGCGCCAGCAGCCAACCAACTAGCGGGAGGGGAGATACGCAGTATTTT.

The chain joins TRBV6-2 or TRBV6-3 to TRBJ2-7; D may be TRBD1 (6 bases). The V gene lost 2 bases and the J gene lost 12 bases, with 14 bases spanning the gap. The CDR3 sequence is 12 residues long. Germline lookup yields CDR1 MNHEY and CDR2 SVGEGT. CDR3 sequence: CASSYREDRRYF. For the CDR3, the DNA is TGTGCCAGCAGTTACCGTGAGGACAGACGGTACTTC.

The chain has TRBV15 and TRBJ1-4; possible D gene TRBD1, 6 bases. The CDR3 is made up of 16 amino acids. Per germline, CDR1 LNHNV and CDR2 YYDKDF (reference sequence). The V and J ends lost 1 base and 7 bases respectively, with 16 bases between them. This CDR3 reads CATSRGSEGDREKLFF. CDR3 in DNA: TGTGCCACCAGCAGAGGTTCCGAGGGGGATCGTGAAAAACTGTTTTTT. The variable domain in full, with the rest retrieved from reference TRBV15 and TRBJ1-4, is DAMVIQNPRYQVTQFGKPVTLSCSQTLNHNVMYWYQQKSSQAPKLLFHYYDKDFNNEADTPDNFQSRRPNTSFCFLDIRSPGLGDTAMYLCATSRGSEGDREKLFFGSGTQLSVL.

The rearrangement joins TRBV18 to TRBJ1-2; possible D gene TRBD1, 5 bases. The CDR3 contains 18 residues. Trimming cost V 5 bases and J 0 bases, with 22 bases left between them. CDR1 and CDR2 (germline): KGHSH, LQKENI. CDR3 region: CASSVRGVGSTSNYGYTF. The CDR3 DNA sequence: TGTGCCAGCTCAGTCCGGGGGGTCGGCTCGACTTCTAACTATGGCTACACCTTC. Full variable domain (outside the CDR3, taken from reference TRBV18 and TRBJ1-2): NAGVMQNPRHLVRRRGQEARLRCSPMKGHSHVYWYRQLPEEGLKFMVYLQKENIIDESGMPKERFSAEFPKEGPSILRIQQVVRGDSAAYFCASSVRGVGSTSNYGYTFGSGTRLTVV.

This clone was counted once. V is TRBV15 and J is TRBJ2-1; 9 positions match TRBD2. CDR3 length: 17 amino acids. Germline V CDR1 and CDR2: LNHNV, YYDKDF (reference sequence). Trimming at V came to 4 bases and at J to 9 bases, leaving 16 bases not matched to a gene. The CDR3 sequence is CATSTFGGGAVPSEQFF. For the CDR3, the DNA is TGTGCCACCAGCACTTTCGGCGGGGGGGCCGTCCCTTCTGAGCAGTTCTTC.

The V and J genes are TRBV5-6 and TRBJ2-3; TRBD2 might be the D (6 bases). The CDR3 length is 14 residues. Germline assignment: CDR1 SGHDT and CDR2 YYEEEE. Trimming stripped 4 bases from V and 1 base from J, with 10 bases between. The CDR3 bases are TGTGCCAGCAGCCCGGGACTCGGCACAGATACGCAGTATTTT. Residues: CASSPGLGTDTQYF.